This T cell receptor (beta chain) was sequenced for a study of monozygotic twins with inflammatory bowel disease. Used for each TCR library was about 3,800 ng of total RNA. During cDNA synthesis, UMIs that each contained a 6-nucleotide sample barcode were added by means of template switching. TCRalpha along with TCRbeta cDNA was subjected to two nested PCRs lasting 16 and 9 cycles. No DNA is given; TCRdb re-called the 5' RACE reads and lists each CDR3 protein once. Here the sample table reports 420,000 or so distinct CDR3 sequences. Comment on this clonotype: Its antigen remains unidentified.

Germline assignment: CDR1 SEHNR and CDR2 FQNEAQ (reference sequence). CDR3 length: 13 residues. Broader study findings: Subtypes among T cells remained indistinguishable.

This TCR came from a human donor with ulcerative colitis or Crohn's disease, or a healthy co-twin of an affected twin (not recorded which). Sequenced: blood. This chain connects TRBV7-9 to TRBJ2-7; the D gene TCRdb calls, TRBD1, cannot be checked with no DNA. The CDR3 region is CASSPDRVNEQYF.